The 11 T cell receptor beta chains presented below share a single source sample, sequenced in a study of control samples from healthy donors and cancer patients (dated by TCRdb to 2018 to 2021). Receptors were amplified or captured by the immunoSEQ multiplex PCR assay. Not all clones reach the TCRdb copy of this immuneACCESS table, which keeps in-frame sequences only. Checked studies attribute under half of the gap to unresolved V genes and leave the rest unexplained. The sample contains 390,000 or so clones, 90% of them found a single time. 5% to 8% of the sample lies in the top ten. Sequencing was carried out using PBMCs. The origin of the receptors is a man aged 40-55 years with head and neck cancer.

The V and J genes are TRBV11-3 and TRBJ2-2, with 8 bases that match TRBD1. CDR1 is SGHNT, CDR2 YENEEA, per germline. V dropped 1 base and J dropped 3; count of bases not matched to a gene: 7. The length of the CDR3 is 17 residues. CDR3 in DNA: TGTGCCAGCAGCTTAGGGACAGGGACTGGGGACACCGGGGAGCTGTTTTTT. Translating it yields CASSLGTGTGDTGELFF.

The V gene is TRBV6-6, the J gene TRBJ1-5; 7 nucleotides agree with TRBD1. The length of the CDR3 is 15 residues. J was trimmed by 3 bases and V by 2 bases; bases with no gene match: 4. CDR1 MNHNY and CDR2 SVGAGI come from the germline V gene (reference sequence). The CDR3 DNA follows: TGTGCCAGCAGTTACGACAGGGCTACCAATCAGCCCCAGCATTTT. Its translation: CASSYDRATNQPQHF.

This clone turned up a few times. V gene TRBV19 combines with J gene TRBJ1-2; D is uncertain. Germline CDR1 reads LNHDA; CDR2 reads SQIVND (reference sequence). V lost 8 bases and J lost 7, with 5 bases in between. This CDR3 comprises 9 residues. This chain's CDR3 is CASGSGYTF. The DNA for the CDR3 is TGTGCCAGTGGGTCTGGCTACACCTTC.

The V gene is TRBV7-6, the J gene TRBJ2-1; D possibly corresponds to TRBD1 (6 bases). The CDR3 runs to 15 residues. CDR1 is SGHVS and CDR2 is FNYEAQ in the germline V gene. The germline V and J ends were trimmed by 5 bases and 4 bases, with 15 bases remaining between them. Here the CDR3 DNA reads TGTGCCAGCAGCCCCTCCTCAGGGGTATACAATGAGCAGTTCTTC. It encodes CASSPSSGVYNEQFF.

The chain employs TRBV19 and TRBJ1-3; D is uncertain. CDR1 and CDR2 (germline): LNHDA, SQIVND (reference sequence). V gave up 3 bases and J gave up 1 base, with 13 bases separating them. The CDR3 totals 16 residues. The CDR3 DNA reads as TGTGCCAGTAGTATGCAGGCGGGGAATTCTGGAAACACCATATATTTT. Its translation: CASSMQAGNSGNTIYF.

This rearrangement joins TRBV29-1 to TRBJ1-2; D unresolved. The CDR3 is made up of 11 amino acids. Germline lookup yields CDR1 SQVTM and CDR2 ANQGSEA. V gave up 4 bases and J gave up 10 bases, with 13 bases separating them. CDR3 bases: TGCAGCGTTGGCCGACTTGAGCTCTACACCTTC. It is translated as CSVGRLELYTF.

The chain employs TRBV30 and TRBJ1-1, with D perhaps TRBD1 (6 bases). Germline loops: CDR1 GTSNPN, CDR2 SVGIG (reference sequence). Trimming left V 7 bases short and J 1 base short, with 13 bases between. The CDR3 consists of 13 residues. The CDR3 loop is CAYRETGNTEAFF. Written as DNA, the CDR3 is TGTGCCTACAGGGAAACGGGGAACACTGAAGCTTTCTTT. The full variable domain, rest sourced from reference TRBV30 and TRBJ1-1, is SQTIHQWPATLVQPVGSPLSLECTVEGTSNPNLYWYRQAAGRGLQLLFYSVGIGQISSEVPQNLSASRPQDRQFILSSKKLLLSDSGFYLCAYRETGNTEAFFGQGTRLTVV.

This clone was detected a few times. Written as DNA, the CDR3 is TGTGCCAGCAGTTTATTGGCGGAGCAGCCCCAGCATTTT. Its translation is CASSLLAEQPQHF. The V gene is TRBV28, the J gene TRBJ1-5; D is ambiguous. The germline gives CDR1 MDHEN, CDR2 SYDVKM. The CDR3 length is 13 residues. V lost 1 base and J 7 bases, leaving 8 bases between the germline ends.

The V gene is TRBV7-6, the J gene TRBJ1-1; 7 bases line up with TRBD1. The CDR3 has 17 amino acids. V gave up 0 bases and J gave up 3 bases; unmatched junction bases: 10. Germline loops: CDR1 SGHVS, CDR2 FNYEAQ. In nucleotides, the CDR3 is TGTGCCAGCAGCTTAGCGACTCGACAGGGTGTTCACACTGAAGCTTTCTTT. This translates into CASSLATRQGVHTEAFF.

The chain employs TRBV7-8 and TRBJ2-5, with D hard to call. This CDR3 comprises 15 residues. Germline assignment: CDR1 SGHVS and CDR2 FQNEAQ. V lost 5 bases to trimming and J lost 0 bases, with 13 bases between them. CDR3 bases: TGTGCCAGCAGCCCCCCGCCTCGGTACCAAGAGACCCAGTACTTC. Protein sequence: CASSPPPRYQETQYF. Drawing the rest from reference TRBV7-8 and TRBJ2-5, the complete variable domain is GAGVSQSPRYKVAKRGQDVALRCDPISGHVSLFWYQQALGQGPEFLTYFQNEAQLDKSGLPSDRFFAERPEGSVSTLKIQRTQQEDSAVYLCASSPPPRYQETQYFGPGTRLLVL.

V is TRBV6-1 and J is TRBJ1-3; D unresolved. The CDR3 totals 15 residues. Deletions cut 3 bases from V and 0 bases from J, with 9 bases between. Germline V CDR1 and CDR2: MNHNS, SASEGT. This chain's CDR3 is CASSEGIYSGNTIYF. The CDR3 DNA sequence: TGTGCCAGCAGTGAGGGGATCTACTCTGGAAACACCATATATTTT.